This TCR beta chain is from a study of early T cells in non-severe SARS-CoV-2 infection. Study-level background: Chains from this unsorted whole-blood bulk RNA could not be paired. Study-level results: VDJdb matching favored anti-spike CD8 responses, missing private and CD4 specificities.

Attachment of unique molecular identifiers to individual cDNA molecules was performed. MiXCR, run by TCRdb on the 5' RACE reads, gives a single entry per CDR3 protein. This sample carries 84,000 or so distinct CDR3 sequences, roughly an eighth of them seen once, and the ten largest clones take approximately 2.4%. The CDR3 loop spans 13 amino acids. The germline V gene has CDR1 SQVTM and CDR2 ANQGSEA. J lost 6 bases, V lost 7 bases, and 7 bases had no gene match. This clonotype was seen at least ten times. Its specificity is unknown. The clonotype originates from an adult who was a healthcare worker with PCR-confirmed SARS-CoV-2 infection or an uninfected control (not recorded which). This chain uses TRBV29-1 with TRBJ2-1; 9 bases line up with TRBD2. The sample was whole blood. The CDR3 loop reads CSADSGRGNEQFF. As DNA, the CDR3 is TGCAGCGCCGATAGCGGGAGAGGCAATGAGCAGTTCTTC.